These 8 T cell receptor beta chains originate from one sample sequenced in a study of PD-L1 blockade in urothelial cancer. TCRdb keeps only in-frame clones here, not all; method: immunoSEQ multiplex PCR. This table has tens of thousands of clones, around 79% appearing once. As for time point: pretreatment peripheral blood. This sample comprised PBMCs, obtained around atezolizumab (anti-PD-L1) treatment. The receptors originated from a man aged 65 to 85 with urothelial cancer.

CDR3 in DNA: TGTGCCAGCAGCTTAACGATTCGCGGGAGGGTCTCCTACAATGAGCAGTTCTTC. This gives the protein CASSLTIRGRVSYNEQFF. The chain uses TRBV7-3 and TRBJ2-1; 9 bases are a match to TRBD2. Trimming at V came to 0 bases and at J to 0 bases, leaving 6 bases not matched to a gene. This CDR3 is 18 amino acids long. The germline V gene has CDR1 SGHTA and CDR2 FQGTGA.

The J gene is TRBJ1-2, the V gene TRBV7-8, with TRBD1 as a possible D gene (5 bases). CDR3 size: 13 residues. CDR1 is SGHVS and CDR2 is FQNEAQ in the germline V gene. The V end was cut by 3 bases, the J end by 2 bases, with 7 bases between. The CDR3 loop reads CASSFDRNYGYTF. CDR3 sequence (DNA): TGTGCCAGCAGCTTCGACAGAAACTATGGCTACACCTTC. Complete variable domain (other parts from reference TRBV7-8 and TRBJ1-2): GAGVSQSPRYKVAKRGQDVALRCDPISGHVSLFWYQQALGQGPEFLTYFQNEAQLDKSGLPSDRFFAERPEGSVSTLKIQRTQQEDSAVYLCASSFDRNYGYTFGSGTRLTVV.

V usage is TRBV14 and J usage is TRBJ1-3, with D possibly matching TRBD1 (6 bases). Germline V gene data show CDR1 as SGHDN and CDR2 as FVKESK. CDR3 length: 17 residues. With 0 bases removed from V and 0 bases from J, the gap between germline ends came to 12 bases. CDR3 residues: CASSQEFGGVSGNTIYF. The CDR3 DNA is TGTGCCAGCAGCCAAGAGTTTGGGGGCGTCTCTGGAAACACCATATATTTT. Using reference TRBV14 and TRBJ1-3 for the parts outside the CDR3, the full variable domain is EAGVTQFPSHSVIEKGQTVTLRCDPISGHDNLYWYRRVMGKEIKFLLHFVKESKQDESGMPNNRFLAERTGGTYSTLKVQPAELEDSGVYFCASSQEFGGVSGNTIYFGEGSWLTVV.

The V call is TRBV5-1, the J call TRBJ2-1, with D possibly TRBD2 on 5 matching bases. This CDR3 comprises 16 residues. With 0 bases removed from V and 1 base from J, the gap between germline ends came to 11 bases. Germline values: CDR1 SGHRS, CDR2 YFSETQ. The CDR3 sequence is CASSLGGSGSYNEQFF. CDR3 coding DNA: TGCGCCAGCAGCTTGGGAGGGAGTGGTTCCTACAATGAGCAGTTCTTC. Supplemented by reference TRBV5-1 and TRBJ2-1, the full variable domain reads KAGVTQTPRYLIKTRGQQVTLSCSPISGHRSVSWYQQTPGQGLQFLFEYFSETQRNKGNFPGRFSGRQFSNSRSEMNVSTLELGDSALYLCASSLGGSGSYNEQFFGPGTRLTVL.

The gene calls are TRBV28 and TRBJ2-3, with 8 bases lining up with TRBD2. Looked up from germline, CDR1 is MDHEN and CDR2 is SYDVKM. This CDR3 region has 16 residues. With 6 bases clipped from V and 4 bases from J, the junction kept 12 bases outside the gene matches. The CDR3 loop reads CASRSQGAGEADTQYF. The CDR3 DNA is TGTGCCAGCAGATCCCAGGGAGCGGGAGAGGCAGATACGCAGTATTTT.

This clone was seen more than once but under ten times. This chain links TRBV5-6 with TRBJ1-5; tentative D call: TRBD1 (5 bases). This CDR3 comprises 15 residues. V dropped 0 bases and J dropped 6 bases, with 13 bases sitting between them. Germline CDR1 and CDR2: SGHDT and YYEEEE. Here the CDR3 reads CASSLVGGSGQPQHF. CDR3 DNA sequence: TGTGCCAGCAGCTTGGTGGGGGGATCGGGTCAGCCCCAGCATTTT.

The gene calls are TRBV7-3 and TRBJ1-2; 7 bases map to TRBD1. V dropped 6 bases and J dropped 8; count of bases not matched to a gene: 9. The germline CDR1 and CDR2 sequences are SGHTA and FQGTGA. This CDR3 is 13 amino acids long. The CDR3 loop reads CASSDRDSNGYTF. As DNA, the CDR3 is TGTGCCAGCAGTGACCGGGACAGCAACGGCTACACCTTC.

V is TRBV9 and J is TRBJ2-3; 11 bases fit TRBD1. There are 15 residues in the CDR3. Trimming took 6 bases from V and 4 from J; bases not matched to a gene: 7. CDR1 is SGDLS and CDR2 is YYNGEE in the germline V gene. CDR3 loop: CASTRGQGAPDTQYF. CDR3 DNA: TGTGCCAGCACCCGAGGACAGGGGGCCCCAGATACGCAGTATTTT.